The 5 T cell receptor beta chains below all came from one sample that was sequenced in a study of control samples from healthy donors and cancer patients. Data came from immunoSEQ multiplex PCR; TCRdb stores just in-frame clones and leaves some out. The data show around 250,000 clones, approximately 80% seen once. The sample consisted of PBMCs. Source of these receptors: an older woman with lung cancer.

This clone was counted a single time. The CDR3 is CASSLDSFSSYGYTF. In nucleotides, the CDR3 is TGTGCCAGCAGCCTAGACAGCTTTTCTAGCTATGGCTACACCTTC. The V gene is TRBV6-5, the J gene TRBJ1-2; maybe TRBD1 (5 bases). Germline CDR1 MNHEY, CDR2 SVGAGI. Trimming removed 6 bases at V and 4 bases at J, with 18 bases between. The CDR3 sequence is 15 residues long.

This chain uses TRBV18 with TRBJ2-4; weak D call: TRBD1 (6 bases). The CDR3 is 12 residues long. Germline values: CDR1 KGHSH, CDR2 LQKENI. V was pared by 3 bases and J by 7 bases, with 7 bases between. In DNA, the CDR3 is TGTGCCAGCTCACCTCAGGGGAACATTCAGTACTTC. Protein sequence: CASSPQGNIQYF. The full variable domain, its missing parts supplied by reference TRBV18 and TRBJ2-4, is NAGVMQNPRHLVRRRGQEARLRCSPMKGHSHVYWYRQLPEEGLKFMVYLQKENIIDESGMPKERFSAEFPKEGPSILRIQQVVRGDSAAYFCASSPQGNIQYFGAGTRLSVL.

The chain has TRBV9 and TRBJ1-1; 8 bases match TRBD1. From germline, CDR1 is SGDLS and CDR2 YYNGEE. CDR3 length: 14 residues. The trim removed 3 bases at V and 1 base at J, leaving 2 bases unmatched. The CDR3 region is CASSADRGNTEAFF. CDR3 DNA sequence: TGTGCCAGCAGCGCAGACAGGGGGAACACTGAAGCTTTCTTT.

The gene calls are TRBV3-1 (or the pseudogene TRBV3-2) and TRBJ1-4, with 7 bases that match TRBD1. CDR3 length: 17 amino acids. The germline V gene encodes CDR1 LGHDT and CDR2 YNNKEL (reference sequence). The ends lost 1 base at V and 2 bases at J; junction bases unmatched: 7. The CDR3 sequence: CASSQANRGGTNEKLFF. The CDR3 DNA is TGTGCCAGCAGCCAAGCGAACAGGGGCGGGACTAATGAAAAACTGTTTTTT.

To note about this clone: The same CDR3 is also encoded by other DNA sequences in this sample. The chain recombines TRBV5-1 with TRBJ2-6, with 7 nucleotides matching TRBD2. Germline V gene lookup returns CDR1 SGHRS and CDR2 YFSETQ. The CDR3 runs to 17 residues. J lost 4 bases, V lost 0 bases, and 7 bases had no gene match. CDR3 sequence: CASSLGAGEAGANVLTF. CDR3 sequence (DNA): TGCGCCAGCAGCTTGGGTGCGGGGGAGGCGGGGGCCAACGTCCTGACTTTC.